Listed here are 17 T cell receptor beta chains from one sample, sequenced in a study of OX40 agonist ivuxolimab in advanced cancers. Profiled with immunoSEQ multiplex PCR; TCRdb holds only in-frame clones, not every one. The sample gives 45,000 to 55,000 clones, over 75% of which show up once; roughly 0.67% is in the top ten. The specimen was CD4+ or CD8+ T cells sorted from blood, collected in a trial of the OX40 agonist ivuxolimab. All receptors come from an adult with an advanced solid tumor such as melanoma, head and neck, liver or kidney cancer.

The CDR3 is CASSRSHKQETQYF. The CDR3 region has the DNA TGTGCCAGCAGCCGGAGTCACAAACAAGAGACCCAGTACTTC. The chain recombines TRBV5-8 with TRBJ2-5; no clear D. Per the germline V gene, CDR1 is SGHTS and CDR2 is YDEGEE. The CDR3 runs to 14 residues. Trimming cost V 4 bases and J 2 bases, with 12 bases left between them.

The V and J genes are TRBV10-3 and TRBJ2-7, with TRBD2 matching 7 bases. J lost 3 bases, V lost 8 bases, and 7 bases had no gene match. CDR3 length equals 13 residues. Germline values: CDR1 ENHRY, CDR2 SYGVKD. The CDR3 DNA follows: TGTGCCATCGGTCGGGACTATAACTACGAGCAGTACTTC. Translated: CAIGRDYNYEQYF.

This rearrangement joins TRBV21-1 to TRBJ2-5; the table's D call, TRBD1, was not checked against the DNA. TRBV21-1 counts as a pseudogene. The CDR3 has 17 residues. This chain's CDR3 is CASSKVQKVGHVETQYF. The CDR3 DNA sequence: TGTGCCAGCAGCAAAGTTCAAAAGGTGGGACACGTGGAGACCCAGTACTTC.

The J gene is TRBJ1-3, the V gene TRBV7-8; no firm D call. Looked up from germline, CDR1 is SGHVS and CDR2 is FQNEAQ. This CDR3 comprises 12 residues. Trimming stripped 8 bases from V and 6 bases from J, with 11 bases between. The CDR3 DNA sequence: TGTGCCAGCCTGGCAGATCCAAACACCATATATTTT. Amino acids: CASLADPNTIYF.

The chain joins TRBV10-2 to TRBJ1-5; possible D gene TRBD1, 5 bases. The CDR3 runs to 14 residues. Germline V gives CDR1 WSHSY, CDR2 SAAADI. Trimming left V 6 bases short and J 2 bases short, with 11 bases between. DNA for the CDR3: TGCGCCAGCAGCGCGGGGGTTGGCAATCAGCCCCAGCATTTT. Its translation is CASSAGVGNQPQHF.

This clone appeared once. The J gene is TRBJ2-2, the V gene TRBV7-9; D remains unclear. Between the trimmed V and J ends, which lost 8 bases and 1 base, there was a span of 5 bases. This CDR3 spans 12 amino acids. Germline V gene sequence: CDR1 SEHNR, CDR2 FQNEAQ (reference sequence). CDR3 sequence: CASDRNTGELFF. In DNA, the CDR3 is TGTGCCAGCGACCGGAACACCGGGGAGCTGTTTTTT.

In DNA, the CDR3 is TGCGCCAGCAGCTGGATTAGCGGGAGAGGTTCCTACGAGCAGTACTTC. This translates into CASSWISGRGSYEQYF. This rearrangement joins TRBV5-1 to TRBJ2-5; 9 bases agree with TRBD2. The tail of the sequence fits TRBJ2-7 better, so the J call may be wrong. CDR1 and CDR2 from the germline V gene are SGHRS and YFSETQ. CDR3 length: 16 amino acids.

In this sample, this clone turned up a few times. The chain recombines TRBV9 with TRBJ2-5; 7 nucleotides align to TRBD2. The CDR3 has 15 amino acids. CDR1 and CDR2 from the germline V gene are SGDLS and YYNGEE. The V and J ends lost 9 bases and 4 bases, in that order; junction bases with no gene match: 15. In DNA, the CDR3 is TGTGCCACCACCCGTGGGGAGGGCCAAGGAGAGACCCAGTACTTC. This encodes CATTRGEGQGETQYF.

The chain carries TRBV10-3 and TRBJ2-7; 9 positions agree with TRBD1. Germline V CDR1 and CDR2: ENHRY, SYGVKD. The J segment lost 8 bases and the V segment lost 10 bases, leaving 12 bases of the junction unmatched. The CDR3 consists of 13 residues. In DNA, the CDR3 is TGTGCCACCACCGGGACAGGGTCTATCAAGCAGTACTTC. Its translation: CATTGTGSIKQYF.

The V call is TRBV27, the J call TRBJ2-7; 8 bases agree with TRBD1. After removal of 3 bases from V and 3 bases from J, the junction contained 13 bases not matched to a gene. The CDR3 covers 17 residues. The germline V gene encodes CDR1 MNHEY and CDR2 SMNVEV (reference sequence). CDR3 DNA sequence: TGTGCCAGCAGTTTCTGGCTTTGGACAGGGCTTGTCTACGAGCAGTACTTC. Its protein product is CASSFWLWTGLVYEQYF.

The V call is TRBV11-2, the J call TRBJ1-1, with D hard to call. Germline-derived CDR1 and CDR2 are SGHAT and FQNNGV. V was clipped by 5 bases and J by 5 bases, with 12 bases between them. This CDR3 spans 13 amino acids. In DNA form, the CDR3 reads TGTGCCAGCAGCCCCATTGAGAAGACTGAAGCTTTCTTT. Residues: CASSPIEKTEAFF. Based on the CDR3 plus reference TRBV11-2 and TRBJ1-1, the full variable domain is EAGVAQSPRYKIIEKRQSVAFWCNPISGHATLYWYQQILGQGPKLLIQFQNNGVVDDSQLPKDRFSAERLKGVDSTLKIQPAKLEDSAVYLCASSPIEKTEAFFGQGTRLTVV.

The chain recombines TRBV29-1 with TRBJ2-5; D perhaps matches TRBD1 (6 bases). This CDR3 has 12 residues. Germline V gene lookup returns CDR1 SQVTM and CDR2 ANQGSEA. The V end lost 4 bases, the J end lost 1 base, and 7 bases lay between the germline ends. CDR3 protein: CSVGQAQETQYF. As DNA, the CDR3 is TGCAGCGTTGGACAGGCCCAAGAGACCCAGTACTTC.

The V call is TRBV4-2, the J call TRBJ2-7; tentatively, D is TRBD2 (6 bases). CDR3 length equals 15 residues. V gave up 2 bases and J gave up 6 bases, with 17 bases separating them. CDR1 is LGHNA and CDR2 is YNFKEQ in the germline V gene. The CDR3 sequence: CASSQLASDEPEQYF. As DNA, the CDR3 is TGTGCCAGCAGCCAATTGGCTAGCGACGAACCCGAGCAGTACTTC.

The genes are TRBV19 and TRBJ2-3, with 11 bases that match TRBD1. Germline V gene data show CDR1 as LNHDA and CDR2 as SQIVND (reference sequence). After removal of 7 bases from V and 4 bases from J, the junction contained 4 bases not matched to a gene. This CDR3 is 14 amino acids long. The CDR3 DNA is TGTGCCAGTACCCCGGGACAGGGGGCAGATACGCAGTATTTT. This encodes CASTPGQGADTQYF. Supplemented by reference TRBV19 and TRBJ2-3, the full variable domain reads DGGITQSPKYLFRKEGQNVTLSCEQNLNHDAMYWYRQDPGQGLRLIYYSQIVNDFQKGDIAEGYSVSREKKESFPLTVTSAQKNPTAFYLCASTPGQGADTQYFGPGTRLTVL.

The rearrangement uses TRBV7-3 and TRBJ2-2; 7 bases agree with TRBD2. This CDR3 comprises 13 residues. From germline, CDR1 is SGHTA and CDR2 FQGTGA. The ends lost 6 bases at V and 5 bases at J; junction bases unmatched: 3. CDR3 residues: CASRTGLTGELFF. The CDR3 DNA reads TGTGCCAGCAGAACGGGACTAACCGGGGAGCTGTTTTTT.

The table lists this clone with a count of one. This chain joins TRBV5-1 and TRBJ2-7; D is possibly TRBD1 (7 bases). The CDR3 length is 16 residues. The germline CDR1 and CDR2 sequences are SGHRS and YFSETQ. V was shortened by 4 bases and J by 7 bases, with 24 bases between the two germline ends. The CDR3: CASSPVAGGTLGEQYF. For the CDR3, the DNA is TGCGCCAGCAGCCCAGTCGCAGGGGGGACCCTCGGGGAGCAGTACTTC.

V and J are TRBV5-1 and TRBJ1-1; 8 nucleotides line up with TRBD1. Trimming took 4 bases from V and 0 from J; bases not matched to a gene: 11. Germline lookup yields CDR1 SGHRS and CDR2 YFSETQ. The CDR3 is 17 amino acids. CDR3 coding DNA: TGCGCCAGCAGCCCCAGGACAGGGTCGGTCTTGAACACTGAAGCTTTCTTT. Protein sequence: CASSPRTGSVLNTEAFF.